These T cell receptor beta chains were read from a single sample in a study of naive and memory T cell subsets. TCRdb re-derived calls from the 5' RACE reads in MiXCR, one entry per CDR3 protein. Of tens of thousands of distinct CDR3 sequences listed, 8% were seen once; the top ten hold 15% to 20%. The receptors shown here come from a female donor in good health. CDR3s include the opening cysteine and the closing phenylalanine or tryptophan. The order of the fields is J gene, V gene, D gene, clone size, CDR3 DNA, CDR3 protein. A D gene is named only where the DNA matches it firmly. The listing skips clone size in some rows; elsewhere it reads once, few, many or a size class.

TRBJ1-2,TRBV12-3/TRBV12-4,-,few,TGTGCCAGCAGTCCACGGCAGACCGGAGGCTACACCTTC,CASSPRQTGGYTF
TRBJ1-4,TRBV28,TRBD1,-,TGTGCCAGCAGTTTATTAAGGGGGACAGGGAAGGAAAAACTGTTTTTT,CASSLLRGTGKEKLFF
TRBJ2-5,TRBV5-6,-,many,TGTGCCAGCAGCTTGGATTGGGGGCAAGAGACCCAGTACTTC,CASSLDWGQETQYF
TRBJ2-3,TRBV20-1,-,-,TGCAGTGCTAGAGGGGACCGGGGATCGCAGTATTTT,CSARGDRGSQYF
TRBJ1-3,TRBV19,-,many,TGTGCCACCGCACCGACCCCCCTCTACTCTGGAAACACCATATATTTT,CATAPTPLYSGNTIYF
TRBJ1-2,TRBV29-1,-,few,TGCAGCGTTGAAGATCGTTGGGAGGGGAGCGACGGGGGCTACACCTTC,CSVEDRWEGSDGGYTF
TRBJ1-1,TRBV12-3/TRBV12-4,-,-,TGTGCCAGCAGTTGGGGCAGTTCGGCTTTCTTT,CASSWGSSAFF
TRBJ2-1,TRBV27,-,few,TGTGCCAGCAGTTTTGGAATCGGCCCAAGCTCCTACAATGAGCAGTTCTTC,CASSFGIGPSSYNEQFF
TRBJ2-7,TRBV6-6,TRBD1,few,TGTGCCAGCAGTTACTCGCAGGGGGCTTCCTCCTACGAGCAGTACTTC,CASSYSQGASSYEQYF
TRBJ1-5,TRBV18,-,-,TGTGCCAGCTCACCCGGACGGGATCAGCCCCAGCATTTT,CASSPGRDQPQHF
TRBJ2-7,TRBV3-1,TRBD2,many,TGTGCCAGCAGCCAAGTCGGGAGGGGTGGGGAGCAGTACTTC,CASSQVGRGGEQYF
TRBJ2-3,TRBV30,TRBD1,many,TGTGCCTGGAGTGTCATGACAGGGATCACAGATACGCAGTATTTT,CAWSVMTGITDTQYF
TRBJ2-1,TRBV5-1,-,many,TGCGCCAGCAGCTCCTTTAAATTGGAGCTCTACAATGAGCAGTTCTTC,CASSSFKLELYNEQFF
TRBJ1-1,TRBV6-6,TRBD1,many,TGTGCCAGCACTGTACAGGGGACGAACACTGAAGCTTTCTTT,CASTVQGTNTEAFF